Below are 10 T cell receptor beta chains sequenced from a single sample in a study of control samples from healthy donors and cancer patients. Produced via immunoSEQ multiplex PCR; TCRdb's table is partial and in-frame only. The table has around 140,000 clones, 94% seen once; the top ten hold 10% to 15%. Source material: blood. These receptors originate from a man aged 40-55 years in good health.

Comment on this clone: Within the sample, other DNA sequences also encode this same CDR3. The rearrangement joins TRBV7-9 to TRBJ1-5, with D possibly being TRBD1 (6 bases). There are 15 residues in the CDR3. The V and J ends lost 5 bases and 2 bases respectively, with 13 bases between them. The germline V gene encodes CDR1 SEHNR and CDR2 FQNEAQ (reference sequence). The CDR3 protein is CASSRGEGGNQPQHF. The CDR3 region has the DNA TGTGCCAGCAGCAGAGGGGAGGGGGGCAATCAGCCCCAGCATTTT.

In DNA form, the CDR3 reads TGTGCCAGCAGCCAAACAGCGGGGAGCACAGATACGCAGTATTTT. Its translation is CASSQTAGSTDTQYF. The chain employs TRBV4-2 and TRBJ2-3; 7 bases are shared with TRBD2. The length of the CDR3 is 15 residues. V lost 2 bases and J lost 0; bases outside the gene matches: 2. Germline V CDR1 and CDR2: LGHNA, YNFKEQ.

This clone came up a few times. The V gene is TRBV28, the J gene TRBJ1-6; possibly TRBD1 for D (6 bases). This CDR3 region has 18 residues. The V gene lost 3 bases and the J gene lost 5 bases, with 20 bases spanning the gap. Germline V gives CDR1 MDHEN, CDR2 SYDVKM. Here the CDR3 reads CASSFGGPYLLDNSPLHF. The CDR3 nucleotides read TGTGCCAGCAGTTTCGGGGGGCCGTACCTCCTTGATAATTCACCCCTCCACTTT.

This sequence joins TRBV6-5 and TRBJ1-1; no firm D call. V dropped 2 bases and J dropped 2 bases, with 3 bases sitting between them. The CDR3 contains 12 residues. The germline CDR1 and CDR2 sequences are MNHEY and SVGAGI. CDR3 in amino acids: CASSYQNTEAFF. The CDR3 DNA reads TGTGCCAGCAGTTACCAAAACACTGAAGCTTTCTTT.

J is TRBJ2-2 and V is TRBV5-6, with 11 bases aligning to TRBD2. V dropped 0 bases and J dropped 4; count of bases not matched to a gene: 2. From germline, CDR1 is SGHDT and CDR2 YYEEEE. CDR3 length equals 16 residues. CDR3 loop: CASSLVLAGGTGELFF. The CDR3 coding sequence is TGTGCCAGCAGCTTGGTCCTAGCGGGGGGCACCGGGGAGCTGTTTTTT. The full variable domain, in which reference TRBV5-6 and TRBJ2-2 provide the parts outside the CDR3, is DAGVTQSPTHLIKTRGQQVTLRCSPKSGHDTVSWYQQALGQGPQFIFQYYEEEERQRGNFPDRFSGHQFPNYSSELNVNALLLGDSALYLCASSLVLAGGTGELFFGEGSRLTVL.

V gene TRBV9 combines with J gene TRBJ1-4, with a possible D match to TRBD1 (5 bases). Germline V gene sequence: CDR1 SGDLS, CDR2 YYNGEE. The CDR3 has 17 amino acids. V lost 3 bases, J lost 2 bases, and 17 bases lay in between. The CDR3 loop is CASSEGAGRWTNEKLFF. Here the CDR3 DNA reads TGTGCCAGCAGCGAAGGGGCAGGCAGATGGACTAATGAAAAACTGTTTTTT.

As to this clone: Its ends do not fully match the called genes, so a read error is possible. This same CDR3 is encoded by further DNA sequences in the sample. This chain connects TRBV7-3 to TRBJ2-1, with TRBD2 matching over 7 bases. Germline CDR1 reads SGHTA; CDR2 reads FQGTGA. CDR3 length equals 15 residues. CDR3 sequence: CASSFSRGSYNEQFF. In DNA, the CDR3 is TGTGCTAGCAGCTTCTCGCGGGGGTCCTACAATGAGCAGTTCTTC.

The chain employs TRBV2 and TRBJ2-5; 7 bases align to TRBD1. There are 14 residues in the CDR3. The germline CDR1 and CDR2 sequences are SNHLY and FYNNEI. V gave up 3 bases and J gave up 1 base; unmatched junction bases: 2. CDR3 protein: CASSDDRVQETQYF. In DNA, the CDR3 is TGTGCCAGCAGTGACGACAGGGTCCAAGAGACCCAGTACTTC.

This CDR3 is CATSDAFSGGGNEQFF. The CDR3 nucleotides are TGTGCCACCAGTGATGCCTTTAGCGGGGGAGGGAATGAGCAGTTCTTC. The V gene is TRBV24-1, the J gene TRBJ2-1; 9 bases agree with TRBD2. Germline CDR1 KGHDR, CDR2 SFDVKD. V dropped 3 bases and J dropped 7; count of bases not matched to a gene: 9. The CDR3 loop spans 16 amino acids.

The chain carries TRBV10-3 and TRBJ2-3; TRBD2 matches 11 bases. Unmatched junction bases numbered 0, after V lost 4 bases and J lost 0 bases. Per germline, CDR1 ENHRY and CDR2 SYGVKD. This CDR3 is 15 amino acids long. This chain's CDR3 is CAISGTSGSTDTQYF. In nucleotides, the CDR3 is TGTGCCATCAGTGGGACTAGCGGGAGCACAGATACGCAGTATTTT.